Presented here are 7 T cell receptor beta chains from one specimen sequenced in a study of blood T cell repertoires in COVID-19. Here immunoSEQ multiplex PCR was the method, and the copy in TCRdb shows in-frame clones only, minus some. The data contain 70,000 to 90,000 clones, roughly four fifths of them seen just once; the ten biggest clones take up approximately 1.2%. The sample taken for sequencing was peripheral blood. Every receptor here comes from a woman of 80 years or more with acute or convalescent COVID-19.

This clone was counted a single time. The gene calls are TRBV5-6 and TRBJ2-7; perhaps TRBD2 as D (6 bases). Trimming stripped 1 base from V and 2 bases from J, with 13 bases between. The CDR3 loop spans 15 amino acids. Germline CDR1 reads SGHDT; CDR2 reads YYEEEE. CDR3 bases: TGTGCCAGCAGCTTGAGTTATACGGGGGCCTACGAGCAGTACTTC. Translation: CASSLSYTGAYEQYF. Together with reference TRBV5-6 and TRBJ2-7, the CDR3 gives the full variable domain: DAGVTQSPTHLIKTRGQQVTLRCSPKSGHDTVSWYQQALGQGPQFIFQYYEEEERQRGNFPDRFSGHQFPNYSSELNVNALLLGDSALYLCASSLSYTGAYEQYFGPGTRLTVT.

The rearrangement uses TRBV19 and TRBJ2-2, with D perhaps TRBD1 (5 bases). Germline assignment: CDR1 LNHDA and CDR2 SQIVND (reference sequence). CDR3 length: 15 residues. V lost 9 bases and J 2 bases, leaving 16 bases between the germline ends. The CDR3 sequence: CASTPRRGNTGELFF. The DNA for the CDR3 is TGTGCCAGCACGCCGAGAAGGGGAAACACCGGGGAGCTGTTTTTT.

The chain couples TRBV6-2 or TRBV6-3 to TRBJ1-5; 10 nucleotides align to TRBD1. CDR1 and CDR2 (germline): MNHEY, SVGEGT. V was clipped by 5 bases and J by 4 bases; unmatched bases: 5. The CDR3 totals 15 residues. CDR3 bases: TGTGCCAGCAGTGCGCGGACAGGGGGGAATCAGCCCCAGCATTTT. Protein sequence: CASSARTGGNQPQHF.

This chain connects TRBV6-5 to TRBJ1-5; TRBD1 agrees at 7 bases. The CDR3 is 15 residues long. J gave up 0 bases and V 6 bases, and 5 bases lay outside the gene matches. The germline V gene has CDR1 MNHEY and CDR2 SVGAGI. CDR3 sequence: CASRRTGYSNQPQHF. The CDR3 DNA is TGTGCCAGCAGAAGGACAGGTTATAGCAATCAGCCCCAGCATTTT.

The chain links TRBV3-1 (or the pseudogene TRBV3-2) to TRBJ1-1, with TRBD1 identical over 7 bases. V lost 4 bases, J lost 1 base, and 6 bases stayed unmatched. Germline values: CDR1 LGHDT, CDR2 YNNKEL (reference sequence). The CDR3 contains 15 residues. The CDR3 DNA is TGTGCCAGCAGCCGGGGCGGGACAGAGAACACTGAAGCTTTCTTT. Encoded protein: CASSRGGTENTEAFF.

The rearrangement joins TRBV4-1 to TRBJ2-3; the match to TRBD2 covers 8 bases. CDR1 and CDR2 from the germline V gene are MGHRA and YSYEKL. J lost 2 bases, V lost 1 base, and 8 bases had no gene match. The CDR3 is made up of 17 amino acids. The CDR3 DNA reads as TGCGCCAGCAGCCAAGGGGGATTAGCGGGAAACACAGATACGCAGTATTTT. It translates to CASSQGGLAGNTDTQYF.

To note about this clone: The sample holds other DNA sequences that translate to the same CDR3. The V call is TRBV3-1 (or the pseudogene TRBV3-2), the J call TRBJ1-3; D is undetermined. The CDR3 runs 15 residues. Trimming took off 1 base at V and 4 bases at J, with 11 bases between the two ends. Germline CDR1 and CDR2: LGHDT and YNNKEL (reference sequence). CDR3 amino acids: CASSQGTRGGNTIYF. The CDR3 nucleotides are TGTGCCAGCAGCCAAGGTACTCGCGGCGGAAACACCATATATTTT.